This TCR beta chain was captured in a study of blood T cell repertoires in COVID-19. Study information: Sites across the United States, Italy and Spain contributed samples from acute and convalescent COVID-19.

Germline V gene data show CDR1 as SGHRS and CDR2 as YFSETQ. V lost 4 bases and J 4 bases, leaving 20 bases between the germline ends. The CDR3 has 16 residues. Per the authors' pipeline: Amplification of reference gene primers was used by the study to estimate nucleated cell counts. Only in-frame clones appear in the TCRdb table, and some are missing; sequencing was by immunoSEQ multiplex PCR. The V and J calls and clone size are taken from that table; D and trimming were inferred from the DNA. The table records about 170,000 clones, approximately 81% of them present only once. This receptor was obtained from a woman aged 80 or over with active or convalescent COVID-19. The chain links TRBV5-1 to TRBJ1-2, with TRBD1 as a possible D gene (6 bases). The sample consisted of peripheral blood. The chain's CDR3 is CASSRSGGAEAYGYTF. The CDR3, as DNA: TGCGCCAGCAGCCGCAGTGGGGGGGCGGAGGCCTATGGCTACACCTTC.